This T cell receptor beta chain came from a study of a mutant IDH1 vaccine in newly diagnosed glioma (dated by TCRdb to the early 2020s). Turning to the overall study: Patients were given eight vaccinations, in weeks 1, 3, 5, 7, 11, 15, 19 and 23, which matched visits V03 through V10. In the chemotherapy-containing groups, vaccination started alongside temozolomide cycles, whereas in patients who had radiotherapy alone it started 4-6 weeks after radiotherapy. Longitudinal TCRB deep sequencing was performed for around 23 treated patients wherever samples were available for exploratory analyses. Of the 25 to 40 patients who were treated, approximately 60% were male and 37.5% were female, and the mean age was roughly 40 years. Prior to enrollment, patients had been given standard therapy consisting of radiotherapy alone, temozolomide alone, or radiochemotherapy with temozolomide, with the combination given to most patients. Six visits were used for peripheral blood collection: V03 (baseline), V05, V07, V10, V12 and V13.

Beyond this particular receptor, the publication reports: No apparent relationship was observed between pseudoprogression and alterations in the top peripheral T cell clonotypes detected by TCRB sequencing. Vaccine-induced immune responses across multiple MHC alleles were detected in over 85% of patients. Availability determined which PBMC samples were chosen for TCRB deep sequencing. The authors stated that sample limitations prevented analyses of patient blood samples from being reproduced.

To note about this clone: Its antigen remains unidentified. One base away there is no much larger clone; base qualities are not given.

The method behind the library was the immunoSEQ multiplex PCR assay. Rearranged TCR beta chain sequences were amplified using the hsTCRB Kit according to the manufacturer's protocol. TCRB libraries were sequenced on an Illumina MiSeq. In the authors' own workflow: The kit vendor's proprietary platform handled demultiplexing, trimming and gene mapping. This is the immuneACCESS table as TCRdb keeps it, with only in-frame sequences that have V and J called. A part of the clones is gone; compared with another copy, unresolved V genes explain less than half, and the rest is unexplained. That table is the source of V, J and clone size, and D and trimming were worked out from the DNA. This sample gives 40,000 or so clones in total; 70% to 90% of them show up just once. Jointly, the top ten make up around 1.5% of the sample. CDR1 and CDR2 were assigned from the germline V gene as SGHTA and FQGTGA. The CDR3 has 12 amino acids, counting the end cysteine and phenylalanine. Only the CDR3 DNA stays, 36 bases, in frame from base 1. The V end gives up 4 bases and the J end 8 bases, leaving 4 bases in the junction not matched to a gene.

The time point label of this sample denotes: week 5, during vaccination. A 20-mer mutant IDH1 peptide at 300 micrograms in Montanide made up each vaccine dose, which was injected subcutaneously together with topical imiquimod. Newly diagnosed WHO grade 3 or 4 IDH1-mutant astrocytomas showing loss of nuclear ATRX were present in the donors. The samples were drawn from NOA16, a multicentre, single-arm, open-label phase I trial in Germany that tested a mutant IDH1 peptide vaccine in humans for the first time. Genomic DNA for TCRB sequencing was extracted from EDTA blood using the DNeasy Blood and Tissue Kit.

The sequence joins TRBV7-3 to TRBJ1-2; TRBD1 fits 7 bases in the junction. The TCR originated in a man in his forties with glioma. The specimen was PBMCs, collected from a glioma patient whose treatment included an IDH1 peptide vaccine. The CDR3 here reads CASSSQGGGYTF. The DNA reads TGTGCCAGCAGCTCCCAGGGGGGCGGCTACACCTTC. Supplemented by the reference TRBV7-3 and TRBJ1-2 proteins around the CDR3, the complete variable domain is GAGVSQTPSNKVTEKGKYVELRCDPISGHTALYWYRQSLGQGPEFLIYFQGTGAADDSGLPNDRFFAVRPEGSVSTLKIQRTERGDSAVYLCASSSQGGGYTFGSGTRLTVV.